The rows below give T cell receptor beta chains drawn from one sample of a study of blood T cell repertoires in COVID-19. Libraries were prepared by immunoSEQ multiplex PCR; TCRdb keeps only in-frame clonotypes and omits some of them. The sample consists of a few hundred thousand clones, about four fifths of them appearing once. The sequenced sample consisted of peripheral blood. The receptors stem from a man at least 80 years old with acute or convalescent COVID-19. Each CDR3 is given with its conserved first and last residue. The D gene is left open where the match is weak. Not all rows give a size; the values are once, few, many and, for expanded clones, a class.

j_call d_call v_call clone_size cdr3_nt cdr3_aa
TRBJ1-3 - TRBV7-9 - TGTGCCAGCAGCCCCCCGGTCAGCCATCCAAGGGGTGGAAACACCATATATTTT CASSPPVSHPRGGNTIYF
TRBJ1-2 TRBD1 TRBV28 - TGTGCCAGCAGTGTAGGACAGGGGAACTATGGCTACACCTTC CASSVGQGNYGYTF
TRBJ1-1 TRBD1 TRBV30 - TGTGCCTGGACCTCCCAGGGGGTAGCCACTGAAGCTTTCTTT CAWTSQGVATEAFF
TRBJ2-3 TRBD1 TRBV6-5 - TGTGCCAGCAGCCAAGACGGACAGGGGACAGATACGCAGTATTTT CASSQDGQGTDTQYF
TRBJ2-7 TRBD1 TRBV7-9 once TGTGCCAGCAGCTTCGGGACAGCCAAAAATCCTTACGAGCAGTACTTC CASSFGTAKNPYEQYF
TRBJ2-7 - TRBV28 few TGTGCCAGCAGTTTGGGACATGATACCTACGAGCAGTACTTC CASSLGHDTYEQYF
TRBJ2-1 - TRBV6-5 - TGTGCCAGCAGTTACTCGGCCGCCAGCTCCTACAATGAGCAGTTCTTC CASSYSAASSYNEQFF
TRBJ2-5 - TRBV6-5 - TGTGCCAGCAGGGGAAGTGGGGGCTGGGAGACCCAGTACTTC CASRGSGGWETQYF
TRBJ1-4 - TRBV25-1 - TGTGCCAGCAGTGAGGGGAGGGGCAGAAAACTGTTTTTT CASSEGRGRKLFF
TRBJ2-7 TRBD1 TRBV27 - TGTGCCAGCAGTTTATCGACCCCAAGACAGGGGAAGGGATACGAGCAGTACTTC CASSLSTPRQGKGYEQYF
TRBJ2-7 TRBD1 TRBV6-1 - TGTGCCAGCAGTGCCAAGCCGACAGGGGTAGCCCCCTACGAGCAGTACTTC CASSAKPTGVAPYEQYF
TRBJ1-2 - TRBV5-1 - TGCGCCAGCAGAACAGAAATTAACTATGGCTACACCTTC CASRTEINYGYTF
TRBJ2-3 TRBD1 TRBV5-5 - TGTGCCAGCAGCTCAGACAGGGCTATCACAGATACGCAGTATTTT CASSSDRAITDTQYF
TRBJ1-5 - TRBV6-1 - TGTGCCAGCAGTGAAAGGGGGGGCGGCAGTGGGGTGGGCAATCAGCCCCAGCATTTT CASSERGGGSGVGNQPQHF
TRBJ2-4 TRBD1 TRBV19 once TGTGCCAGTAGTATGGGACAGTGGAAAAACATTCAGTACTTC CASSMGQWKNIQYF
TRBJ1-1 - TRBV10-3 - TGTGCCATCAGTGAGTCGGCGGGGATGAACACTGAAGCTTTCTTT CAISESAGMNTEAFF
TRBJ2-1 TRBD1 TRBV2 - TGTGCCAGCAGTTACACTTCCGGGACAGGGAAAATCTATGAGCAGTTCTTC CASSYTSGTGKIYEQFF
TRBJ2-2 - TRBV2 - TGTGCCAGCTCTATTGAGGCAGCCGGGGAGCTGTTTTTT CASSIEAAGELFF
TRBJ2-7 TRBD2 TRBV6-1 - TGTGCCAGCAGTGAAAGGCCCGGGGGGAGCTCCTACGAGCAGTACTTC CASSERPGGSSYEQYF
TRBJ2-7 TRBD1 TRBV5-5 - TGTGCCAGCAGCTTGCCAGGGGGCGGCTACGAGCAGTACTTC CASSLPGGGYEQYF
TRBJ1-3 - TRBV7-9 few TGTGCCAGCAGCTTACCGACAGGACGGGGAAACACCATATATTTT CASSLPTGRGNTIYF
TRBJ1-1 - TRBV27 - TGTGCCAGCAGTTTATCGATGACAAACCCAGGAGGAGCTTTCTTT CASSLSMTNPGGAFF
TRBJ1-6 TRBD1 TRBV28 - TGTGCCAGCAGCCGGGACAGGGTGTACCGCTCCTATAATTCACCCCTCCACTTT CASSRDRVYRSYNSPLHF
TRBJ2-3 - TRBV30 - TGTGCCTGGACTCAGGGAAACACAGATACGCAGTATTTT CAWTQGNTDTQYF
TRBJ2-5 - TRBV9 - TGTGCCAGCAGCGACCGACAGGCCCGATTGGGGACCCAGTACTTC CASSDRQARLGTQYF
TRBJ2-3 - TRBV27 - TGTGCCAGCAGTTCCGGGAGCTCTAGCACAGATACGCAGTATTTT CASSSGSSSTDTQYF
TRBJ2-2 TRBD1 TRBV5-6 - TGTGCCAGCAGCTTGGCCGTTGGGACAGGGCGGACCGGGGAGCTGTTTTTT CASSLAVGTGRTGELFF
TRBJ2-7 TRBD1 TRBV2 once TGTGCCAGCAGCCCACCGGGACAGGGGACCGGCGAGCAGTACTTC CASSPPGQGTGEQYF
TRBJ2-1 - TRBV27 - TGTGCCAGCAGTTTATTGGGGGGTGAGCAGTTCTTC CASSLLGGEQFF
TRBJ1-5 - TRBV4-2 - TGTGCCAGCAGCCAAGGTGTGGCAGTCACTCAGCCCCAGCATTTT CASSQGVAVTQPQHF
TRBJ1-1 - TRBV13 many TGTGCCAGCAGCTTAGGAGGGGGAGCTTTCTTT CASSLGGGAFF
TRBJ2-5 - TRBV20-1 - TGCAGTGTCCCCTATCAAGAGACCCAGTACTTC CSVPYQETQYF
TRBJ1-2 - TRBV3-1/TRBV3-2 - TGTGCCAGCAGCCAAGGTGCCGGGAAGGGCTACACCTTC CASSQGAGKGYTF
TRBJ2-3 TRBD1 TRBV10-2 - TGCGCCAGCAGTGAGTCGGGACAGATCACAGATACGCAGTATTTT CASSESGQITDTQYF
TRBJ1-2 TRBD1 TRBV18 - TGTGCCAGCTCACGAGTAGACAGGGGTAACTATGGCTACACCTTC CASSRVDRGNYGYTF
TRBJ2-3 TRBD2 TRBV30 - TGTGCCTGGAGTGTACGAACTAGCGGGAATCACAGGGATACGCAGTATTTT CAWSVRTSGNHRDTQYF
TRBJ1-6 - TRBV12-3/TRBV12-4 few TGTGCCAGCAGTTTCTACAGACCACCCCTCCACTTT CASSFYRPPLHF
TRBJ2-5 TRBD1 TRBV6-5 - TGTGCCAGCAGCTTAGGAACAGGGGGCGATGAGACCCAGTACTTC CASSLGTGGDETQYF
TRBJ1-2 - TRBV24-1 - TGTGCCACCAGCAGAACAGGGTTTGGGAGCTACACCTTC CATSRTGFGSYTF
TRBJ2-3 - TRBV19 - TGTGCCAGTAGTCCAGGGGATACGCAGTATTTT CASSPGDTQYF
TRBJ2-1 - TRBV5-1 - TGCGCCAGCAGCTTTGAGCGAGATGAGCAGTTCTTC CASSFERDEQFF
TRBJ1-1 - TRBV14 - TGTGCCAGCAGCCAAAGGGGGATCGGCACTGAAGCTTTCTTT CASSQRGIGTEAFF
TRBJ1-3 - TRBV30 - TGTGCCTGGAGTGTACTTGATCGTGGAAACACCATATATTTT CAWSVLDRGNTIYF
TRBJ2-7 - TRBV18 - TGTGCCAGCTCACCGAGCTTGTACGAGCAGTACTTC CASSPSLYEQYF
TRBJ1-1 - TRBV2 - TGTGCCAGCTCAGGCCGGCGGGGCTACACTGAAGCTTTCTTT CASSGRRGYTEAFF
TRBJ1-5 - TRBV18 few TGTGCCAGCTCACCAGGCCGAATTAGCAATCAGCCCCAGCATTTT CASSPGRISNQPQHF
TRBJ1-2 - TRBV28 - TGTGCCAGCAGTTTAGCCCCGCAGGGTTATGGCTACACCTTC CASSLAPQGYGYTF
TRBJ1-4 - TRBV27 - TGTGCCAGCGGACAGACGAATGAAAAACTGTTTTTT CASGQTNEKLFF
TRBJ2-2 TRBD1 TRBV2 - TGTGCCAGCAGTTCCCGGGACAGGGGGTTGGTGGAGCTGTTTTTT CASSSRDRGLVELFF
TRBJ2-7 - TRBV6-5 - TGTGCCAGCAGTTACTTCCCTCGGCAGGGCCACGGCGAGCAGTACTTC CASSYFPRQGHGEQYF
TRBJ2-5 - TRBV5-1 - TGCGCCAGCAGAACTGCCACGGGACATAGAAAAGAGACCCAGTACTTC CASRTATGHRKETQYF
TRBJ2-1 TRBD2 TRBV24-1 - TGTGCCACCTCAGACGCTGTCCCCACGGGGGGGTATAATGAGCAGTTCTTC CATSDAVPTGGYNEQFF
TRBJ2-1 - TRBV13 - TGTGCCAGCAGCTTTGAACCTGGGGGGAGCTCCTACAATGAGCAGTTCTTC CASSFEPGGSSYNEQFF
TRBJ1-2 - TRBV4-1 - TGCGCCAGCAGCCCGAACAAAGATTATGGCTACACCTTC CASSPNKDYGYTF
TRBJ2-3 - TRBV9 - TGTGCCAGCAGCCCTAGCGCAGATACGCAGTATTTT CASSPSADTQYF
TRBJ2-7 - TRBV7-8 few TGTGCCAGCAGCTTTGGCGGAACCTCCTACGAGCAGTACTTC CASSFGGTSYEQYF
TRBJ1-1 - TRBV28 - TGTGCCAGCAGTTCGCCGAGACAGGCCGCGAACACTGAAGCTTTCTTT CASSSPRQAANTEAFF
TRBJ2-7 TRBD2 TRBV5-1 - TGCGCCAGCAGCTTGTGTCGGACTAGCGACTGCGAGCAGTACTTC CASSLCRTSDCEQYF
TRBJ1-5 - TRBV5-5 - TGTGCCAGCAGCGCGTCACCTAGACAGGACAATCAGCCCCAGCATTTT CASSASPRQDNQPQHF